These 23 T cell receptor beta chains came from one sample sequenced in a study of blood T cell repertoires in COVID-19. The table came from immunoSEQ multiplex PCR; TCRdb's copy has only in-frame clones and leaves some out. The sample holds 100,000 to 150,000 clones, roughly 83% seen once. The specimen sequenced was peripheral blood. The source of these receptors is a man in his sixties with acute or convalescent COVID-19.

The CDR3 bases are TGTGCCAGCAGTTACTCAAAAGGGGCTGATGGCTACACCTTC. Translating it yields CASSYSKGADGYTF. The V call is TRBV6-5, the J call TRBJ1-2; D may be TRBD1 (5 bases). Germline V gives CDR1 MNHEY, CDR2 SVGAGI. This CDR3 is 14 amino acids long. Trimming shortened V by 0 bases and J by 6 bases, and 11 bases separated the two germline ends.

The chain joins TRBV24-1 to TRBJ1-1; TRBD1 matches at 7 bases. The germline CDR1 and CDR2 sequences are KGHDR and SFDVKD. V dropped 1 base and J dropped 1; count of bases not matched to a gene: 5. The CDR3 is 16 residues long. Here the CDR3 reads CATSDLKGTENTEAFF. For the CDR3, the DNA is TGTGCCACCAGTGATTTAAAAGGGACAGAGAACACTGAAGCTTTCTTT.

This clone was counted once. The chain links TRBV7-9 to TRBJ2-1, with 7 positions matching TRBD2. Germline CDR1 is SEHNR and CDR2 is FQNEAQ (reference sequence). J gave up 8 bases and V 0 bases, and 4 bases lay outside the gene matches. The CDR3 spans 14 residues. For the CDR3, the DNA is TGTGCCAGCAGCTTAGCGAACCGGGAGGATGAGCAGTTCTTC. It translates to CASSLANREDEQFF.

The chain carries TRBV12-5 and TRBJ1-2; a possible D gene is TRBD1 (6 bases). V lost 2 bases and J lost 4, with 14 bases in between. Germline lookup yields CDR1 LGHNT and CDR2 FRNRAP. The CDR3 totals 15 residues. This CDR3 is CASGLISRGIYGYTF. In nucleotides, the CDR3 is TGTGCTAGTGGTTTGATTTCCAGGGGTATCTATGGCTACACCTTC.

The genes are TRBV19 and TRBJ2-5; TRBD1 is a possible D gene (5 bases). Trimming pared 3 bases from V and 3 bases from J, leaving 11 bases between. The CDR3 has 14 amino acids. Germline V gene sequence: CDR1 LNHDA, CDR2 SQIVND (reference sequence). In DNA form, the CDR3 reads TGTGCCAGTAGTATGTCAGGGTCTAAAGAGACCCAGTACTTC. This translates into CASSMSGSKETQYF.

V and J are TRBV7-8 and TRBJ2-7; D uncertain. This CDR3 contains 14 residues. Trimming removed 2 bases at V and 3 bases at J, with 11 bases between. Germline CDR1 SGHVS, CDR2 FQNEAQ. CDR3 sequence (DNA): TGTGCCAGCAGCTTACGGCCAGGTAACTACGAGCAGTACTTC. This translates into CASSLRPGNYEQYF.

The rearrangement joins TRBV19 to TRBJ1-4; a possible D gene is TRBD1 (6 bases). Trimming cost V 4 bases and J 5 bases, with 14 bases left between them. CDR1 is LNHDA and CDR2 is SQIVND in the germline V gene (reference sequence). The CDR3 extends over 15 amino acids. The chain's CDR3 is CASSRRTDLNEKLFF. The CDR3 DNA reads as TGTGCCAGTAGTAGACGGACAGATCTAAATGAAAAACTGTTTTTT.

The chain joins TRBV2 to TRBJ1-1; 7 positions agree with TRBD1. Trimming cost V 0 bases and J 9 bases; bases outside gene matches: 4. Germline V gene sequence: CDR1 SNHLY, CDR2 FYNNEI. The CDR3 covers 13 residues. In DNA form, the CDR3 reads TGTGCCAGCAGTGAAGCTTCGACAGGGAAAGCTTTCTTT. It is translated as CASSEASTGKAFF.

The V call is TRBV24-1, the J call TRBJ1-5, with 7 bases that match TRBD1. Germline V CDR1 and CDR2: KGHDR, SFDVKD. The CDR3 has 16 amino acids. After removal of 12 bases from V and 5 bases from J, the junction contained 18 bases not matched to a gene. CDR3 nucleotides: TGTGCCGTGAGCCGGGACAGCAACTTTTTCGATCAGCCCCAGCATTTT. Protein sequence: CAVSRDSNFFDQPQHF.

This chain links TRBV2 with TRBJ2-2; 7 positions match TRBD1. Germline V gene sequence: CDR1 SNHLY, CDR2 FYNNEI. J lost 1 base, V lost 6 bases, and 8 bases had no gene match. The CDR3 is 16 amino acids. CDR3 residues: CASRETGAMNTGELFF. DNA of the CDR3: TGTGCCAGCAGGGAAACAGGGGCCATGAACACCGGGGAGCTGTTTTTT.

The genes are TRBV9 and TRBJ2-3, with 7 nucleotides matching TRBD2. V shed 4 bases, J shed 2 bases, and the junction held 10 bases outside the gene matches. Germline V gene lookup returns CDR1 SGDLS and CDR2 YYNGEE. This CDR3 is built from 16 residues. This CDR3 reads CASSTGGAGLTDTQYF. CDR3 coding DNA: TGTGCCAGCAGCACGGGGGGAGCGGGCCTCACAGATACGCAGTATTTT.

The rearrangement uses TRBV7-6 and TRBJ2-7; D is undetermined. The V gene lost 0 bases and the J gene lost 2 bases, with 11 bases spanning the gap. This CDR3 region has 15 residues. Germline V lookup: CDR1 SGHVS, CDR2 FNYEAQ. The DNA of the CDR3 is TGTGCCAGCAGCTTAGCGGATGACACACCCTACGAGCAGTACTTC. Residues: CASSLADDTPYEQYF.

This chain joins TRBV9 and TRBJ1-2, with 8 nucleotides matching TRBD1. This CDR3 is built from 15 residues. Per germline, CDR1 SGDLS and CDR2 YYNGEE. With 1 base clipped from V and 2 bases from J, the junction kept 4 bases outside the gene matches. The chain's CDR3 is CASSVTTGANYGYTF. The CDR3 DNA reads TGTGCCAGCAGCGTAACGACAGGGGCCAACTATGGCTACACCTTC.

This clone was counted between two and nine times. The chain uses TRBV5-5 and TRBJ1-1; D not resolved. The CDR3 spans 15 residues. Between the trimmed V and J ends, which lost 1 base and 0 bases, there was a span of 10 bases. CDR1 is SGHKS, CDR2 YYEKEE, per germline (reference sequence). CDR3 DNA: TGTGCCAGCAGCTTGTCTACTTTCATGAACACTGAAGCTTTCTTT. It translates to CASSLSTFMNTEAFF.

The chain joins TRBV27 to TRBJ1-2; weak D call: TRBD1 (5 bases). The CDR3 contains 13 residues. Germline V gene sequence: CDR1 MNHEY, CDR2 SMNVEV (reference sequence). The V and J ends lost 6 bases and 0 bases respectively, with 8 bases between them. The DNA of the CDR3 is TGTGCCAGCAGACTGACAGCTAACTATGGCTACACCTTC. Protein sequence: CASRLTANYGYTF.

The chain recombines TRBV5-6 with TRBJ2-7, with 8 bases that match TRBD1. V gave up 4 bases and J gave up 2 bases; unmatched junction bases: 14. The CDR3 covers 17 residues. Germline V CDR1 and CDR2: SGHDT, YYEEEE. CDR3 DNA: TGTGCCAGCAGCCTGGCCGACAGGGGAGCAGTTACCTACGAGCAGTACTTC. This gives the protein CASSLADRGAVTYEQYF.

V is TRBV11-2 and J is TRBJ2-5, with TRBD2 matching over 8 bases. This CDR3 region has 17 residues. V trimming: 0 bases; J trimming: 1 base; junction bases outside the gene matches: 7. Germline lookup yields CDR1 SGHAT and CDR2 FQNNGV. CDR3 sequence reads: CASSLDRGSGAQETQYF. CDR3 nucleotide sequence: TGTGCCAGCAGCTTAGATCGTGGTAGCGGGGCCCAAGAGACCCAGTACTTC.

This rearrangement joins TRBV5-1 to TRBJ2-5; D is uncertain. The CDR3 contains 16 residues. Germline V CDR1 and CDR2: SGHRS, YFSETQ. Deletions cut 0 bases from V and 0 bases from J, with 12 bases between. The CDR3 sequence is CASSLGLAVNQETQYF. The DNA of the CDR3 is TGCGCCAGCAGCTTGGGGTTGGCGGTGAACCAAGAGACCCAGTACTTC.

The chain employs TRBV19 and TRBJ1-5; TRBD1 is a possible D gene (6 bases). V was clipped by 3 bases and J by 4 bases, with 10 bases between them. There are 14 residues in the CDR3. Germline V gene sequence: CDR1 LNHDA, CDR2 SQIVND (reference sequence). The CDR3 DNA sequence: TGTGCCAGTAGTATGGCACAGGGTAATCAGCCCCAGCATTTT. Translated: CASSMAQGNQPQHF.

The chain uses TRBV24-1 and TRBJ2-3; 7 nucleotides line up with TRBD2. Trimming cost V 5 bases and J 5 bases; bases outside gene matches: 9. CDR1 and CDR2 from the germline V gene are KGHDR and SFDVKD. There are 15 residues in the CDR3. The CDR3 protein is CATSGWEGRGDTQYF. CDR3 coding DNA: TGTGCCACCAGTGGGTGGGAGGGCCGTGGAGATACGCAGTATTTT.

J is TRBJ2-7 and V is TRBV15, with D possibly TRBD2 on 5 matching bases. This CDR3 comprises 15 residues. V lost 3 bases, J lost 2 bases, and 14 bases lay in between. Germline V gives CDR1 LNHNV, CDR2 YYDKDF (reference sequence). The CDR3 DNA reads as TGTGCCACCAGCAGTGACCCCGGGGTCGCCTACGAGCAGTACTTC. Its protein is CATSSDPGVAYEQYF.

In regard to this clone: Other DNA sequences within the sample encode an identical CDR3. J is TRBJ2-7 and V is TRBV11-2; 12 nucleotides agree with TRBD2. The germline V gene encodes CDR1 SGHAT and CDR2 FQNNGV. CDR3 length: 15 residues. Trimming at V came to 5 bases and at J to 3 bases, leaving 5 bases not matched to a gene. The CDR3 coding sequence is TGTGCCAGCAGCCCGAGGACTAGCGGGGACTACGAGCAGTACTTC. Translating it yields CASSPRTSGDYEQYF.

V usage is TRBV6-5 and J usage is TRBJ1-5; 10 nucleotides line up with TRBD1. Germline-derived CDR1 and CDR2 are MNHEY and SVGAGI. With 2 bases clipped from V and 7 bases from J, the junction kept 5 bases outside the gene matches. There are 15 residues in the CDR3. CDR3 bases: TGTGCCAGCAGTTACGGGACAGGGGCGCGGCAGCCCCAGCATTTT. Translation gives CASSYGTGARQPQHF.